A single sample is the source of the 14 T cell receptor beta chains below, sequenced in a study of T cells in Graves' hyperthyroidism and ophthalmopathy. The source material, RNA transcripts, was used to amplify TCR beta CDR3 regions. The HTBI primer set drove a first-round RT-PCR of the TCR CDR3. TCRdb re-called the multiplex PCR reads with MiXCR, one entry per CDR3 protein. This table has about 610,000 distinct CDR3 sequences, around 16% appearing once. The sequenced sample consisted of blood. Receptors were obtained from a woman in her 40s with Graves' ophthalmopathy.

CDR3 sequence: CSAPPSGANYGYTF. The CDR3 DNA is TGCAGTGCTCCCCCATCCGGGGCTAACTATGGCTACACCTTC. The rearrangement uses TRBV20-1 and TRBJ1-2; D gene uncertain. The CDR3 loop spans 14 amino acids. Deletions cut 5 bases from V and 0 bases from J, with 13 bases between. Germline V gene sequence: CDR1 DFQATT, CDR2 SNEGSKA (reference sequence).

This clonotype was observed at least ten times. V and J are TRBV2 and TRBJ1-5, with D hard to call. Germline V gene data show CDR1 as SNHLY and CDR2 as FYNNEI. Trimming removed 7 bases from V and 4 bases from J, with 11 bases in between. The CDR3 spans 13 residues. The CDR3 loop is CASNLQLNQPQHF. The DNA of the CDR3 is TGTGCCAGCAACCTTCAGCTAAATCAGCCCCAGCATTTT.

This chain uses TRBV15 with TRBJ1-4; weak D call: TRBD1 (6 bases). This CDR3 is built from 15 residues. Germline CDR1 reads LNHNV; CDR2 reads YYDKDF (reference sequence). Deletions cut 5 bases from V and 7 bases from J, with 17 bases between. In nucleotides, the CDR3 is TGTGCCACCAGCGAAGGGGGGCAATGGGGTGAAAAACTGTTTTTT. It encodes CATSEGGQWGEKLFF.

V is TRBV6-2 or TRBV6-3 and J is TRBJ2-5; TRBD1 agrees at 10 bases. Looked up from germline, CDR1 is MNHEY and CDR2 is SVGEGT. The CDR3 loop spans 19 amino acids. V shed 6 bases and J 5 bases; nucleotides not matched to a gene: 21. CDR3 sequence (DNA): TGTGCCAGCAGCATCCATTCTACCGGGACAGGGGAGTTCCGGGAGACCCAGTACTTC. This translates into CASSIHSTGTGEFRETQYF.

This clonotype appeared many times. The chain carries TRBV7-8 and TRBJ1-5; D is possibly TRBD1 (5 bases). Germline loops: CDR1 SGHVS, CDR2 FQNEAQ. V shed 3 bases and J shed 2 bases, with 11 bases lying between them. The CDR3 sequence is 15 residues long. CDR3 sequence: CASSFGTGGNQPQHF. For the CDR3, the DNA is TGTGCCAGCAGCTTCGGGACCGGGGGCAATCAGCCCCAGCATTTT.

This clonotype came up a few times. The V and J genes are TRBV7-9 and TRBJ2-1; the match to TRBD2 covers 11 bases. Trimming removed 3 bases from V and 15 bases from J; junction bases left unmatched: 16. Germline-derived CDR1 and CDR2 are SEHNR and FQNEAQ (reference sequence). The CDR3 runs 16 residues. CDR3 sequence: CASSLGTPTSGRSLFF. CDR3 bases: TGTGCCAGCAGCTTGGGAACACCCACTAGCGGGAGAAGTCTGTTCTTC.

This clonotype was observed many times. J is TRBJ2-1 and V is TRBV2, with TRBD2 matching 13 bases. Germline V gene lookup returns CDR1 SNHLY and CDR2 FYNNEI. The V gene end was trimmed by 5 bases and the J gene end by 5 bases; junction bases not matched to a gene: 15. CDR3 length: 19 amino acids. CDR3 in DNA: TGTGCCAGCAGTTGGACTAGCGGGAGTTGGAGGTCGGGGGACAATGAGCAGTTCTTC. Protein sequence: CASSWTSGSWRSGDNEQFF. The whole variable domain, remainder taken from reference TRBV2 and TRBJ2-1, is EPEVTQTPSHQVTQMGQEVILRCVPISNHLYFYWYRQILGQKVEFLVSFYNNEISEKSEIFDDQFSVERPDGSNFTLKIRSTKLEDSAMYFCASSWTSGSWRSGDNEQFFGPGTRLTVL.

This clonotype was seen ten or more times. V gene TRBV27 combines with J gene TRBJ2-5, with D hard to call. Germline CDR1 and CDR2: MNHEY and SMNVEV (reference sequence). The V end lost 6 bases, the J end lost 1 base, and 9 bases lay between the germline ends. The CDR3 spans 13 residues. CDR3 in amino acids: CASSSLGQETQYF. The CDR3 DNA follows: TGTGCCAGCAGCTCATTAGGCCAAGAGACCCAGTACTTC.

A few counts support this clonotype. The chain recombines TRBV20-1 with TRBJ2-7; 9 bases agree with TRBD1. Germline V lookup: CDR1 DFQATT, CDR2 SNEGSKA (reference sequence). After removal of 4 bases from V and 0 bases from J, the junction contained 7 bases not matched to a gene. The CDR3 is 15 amino acids. Here the CDR3 reads CSATAGTGNSYEQYF. The CDR3 DNA reads TGCAGTGCTACCGCCGGGACAGGGAACTCCTACGAGCAGTACTTC.

Here the CDR3 DNA reads TGTGCCAGCAGGGCTGACAGGGCGCCCAATCAGCCCCAGCATTTT. Translating it yields CASRADRAPNQPQHF. The chain employs TRBV2 and TRBJ1-5; 7 bases line up with TRBD1. The CDR3 length is 15 residues. The V segment lost 6 bases and the J segment 3 bases; nucleotides outside the gene matches: 8. CDR1 and CDR2 from the germline V gene are SNHLY and FYNNEI.

At least ten counts were recorded for this clonotype. The junction does not match germline at one end; this may be a read error. The gene calls are TRBV7-7 and TRBJ2-1; tentatively, D is TRBD1 (6 bases). The CDR3 covers 14 residues. CDR1 and CDR2 (germline): SSHAT, FNYEAQ (reference sequence). CDR3 sequence: CASSPQGFGNEQFF. The CDR3 bases are TGTGCTAGCAGCCCCCAGGGGTTTGGCAATGAGCAGTTCTTC.

In this sample, this clonotype turned up many times. The chain couples TRBV7-9 to TRBJ2-2, with 11 bases that match TRBD2. Germline lookup yields CDR1 SEHNR and CDR2 FQNEAQ (reference sequence). The CDR3 length is 20 residues. The junction had 14 bases not matched to a gene; V was cut back by 3 bases and J by 2 bases. Here the CDR3 DNA reads TGTGCCAGCAGCTTCGGTCTACTAGCGGGGGAAAGATCTAACACCGGGGAGCTGTTTTTT. Amino acids: CASSFGLLAGERSNTGELFF.

Details on this clonotype: Being one base from a much bigger clone, this may be a read error. This chain joins TRBV6-1 and TRBJ2-3, with TRBD2 matching 11 bases. The CDR3 length is 16 residues. Germline V gives CDR1 MNHNS, CDR2 SASEGT. The DNA for the CDR3 is TGTGCCACCAGTGCCGACGGGACTAGCGGTTCAGATACGCAGTATTTT. Residues: CATSADGTSGSDTQYF.

This clonotype was detected ten times or more. The chain joins TRBV20-1 to TRBJ2-3; D is possibly TRBD1 or TRBD2 (6 bases each). The CDR3 covers 15 residues. V was shortened by 6 bases and J by 0 bases, with 16 bases between the two germline ends. The germline V gene encodes CDR1 DFQATT and CDR2 SNEGSKA (reference sequence). The CDR3, as DNA: TGCAGTGCCCTGGGGGCAGGGAGGAGCACAGATACGCAGTATTTT. Encoded protein: CSALGAGRSTDTQYF.